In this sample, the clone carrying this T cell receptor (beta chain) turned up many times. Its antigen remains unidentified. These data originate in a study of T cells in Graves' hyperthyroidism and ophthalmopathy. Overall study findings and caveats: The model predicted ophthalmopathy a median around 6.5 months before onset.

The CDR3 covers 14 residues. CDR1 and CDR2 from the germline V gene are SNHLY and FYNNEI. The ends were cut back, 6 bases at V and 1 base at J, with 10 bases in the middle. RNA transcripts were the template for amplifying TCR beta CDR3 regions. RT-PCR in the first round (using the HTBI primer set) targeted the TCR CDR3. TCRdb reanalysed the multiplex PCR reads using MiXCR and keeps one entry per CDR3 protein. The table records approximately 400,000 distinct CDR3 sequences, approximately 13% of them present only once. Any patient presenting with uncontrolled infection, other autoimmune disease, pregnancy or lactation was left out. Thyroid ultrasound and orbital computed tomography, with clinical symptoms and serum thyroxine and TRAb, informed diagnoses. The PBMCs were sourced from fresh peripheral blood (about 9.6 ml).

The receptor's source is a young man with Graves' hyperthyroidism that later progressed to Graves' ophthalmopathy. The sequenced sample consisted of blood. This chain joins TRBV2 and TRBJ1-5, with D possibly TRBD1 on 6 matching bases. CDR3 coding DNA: TGTGCCAGCAGCGGCGGACAGAGCAATCAGCCCCAGCATTTT. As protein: CASSGGQSNQPQHF.